One and the same sample provided the 8 T cell receptor beta chains below, sequenced in a study of breast tumors, draining lymph nodes, adjacent tissues. TCRdb re-called the multiplex PCR reads through MiXCR, storing one row per CDR3 protein. The sample has about 32,000 distinct CDR3 sequences; roughly 36% are singletons. Sequencing input: breast tumor tissue. The origin of the receptors is a female donor with breast cancer. Some clones in this sample may be carry-over from other donors' samples.

The V call is TRBV5-5, the J call TRBJ2-5; 8 bases fit TRBD2. The CDR3 contains 14 residues. V lost 2 bases to trimming and J lost 11 bases; unmatched junction nucleotides: 11. The germline gives CDR1 SGHKS, CDR2 YYEKEE (reference sequence). CDR3 amino acids: CASSLWKLAEEQYF. The CDR3 bases are TGTGCCAGCAGCTTATGGAAACTAGCGGAGGAACAGTACTTC.

This clonotype was seen repeatedly, ten times or more. The chain is built from TRBV7-2 and TRBJ2-2; D is unclear. Germline values: CDR1 SGHTA, CDR2 FQGNSA. V lost 1 base and J 4 bases, leaving 7 bases between the germline ends. The CDR3 runs 14 residues. This CDR3 reads CASSLVAATGELFF. The DNA of the CDR3 is TGTGCCAGCAGCTTAGTGGCAGCCACCGGGGAGCTGTTTTTT.

The sample holds many counts of this clonotype. The V call is TRBV19, the J call TRBJ2-3, with D perhaps TRBD1 (5 bases). CDR1 and CDR2 from the germline V gene are LNHDA and SQIVND (reference sequence). The CDR3 is made up of 12 amino acids. V was clipped by 5 bases and J by 4 bases, with 7 bases between them. CDR3 DNA: TGTGCCAGTAGTCCAGGGTCAGATACGCAGTATTTT. It specifies CASSPGSDTQYF.

The table lists this clonotype with many counts. The rearrangement joins TRBV6-5 to TRBJ1-4; D remains unclear. V shed 7 bases and J shed 4 bases, with 13 bases lying between them. This CDR3 has 14 residues. The germline gives CDR1 MNHEY, CDR2 SVGAGI. CDR3 bases: TGTGCCAGCAAAAATGGGCCTCGTAATGAAAAACTGTTTTTT. The encoded protein is CASKNGPRNEKLFF.

As regards this clonotype: This may come from a read error, since a much larger clone is one base off. The V gene is TRBV19, the J gene TRBJ2-2, with TRBD2 identical over 9 bases. Germline-derived CDR1 and CDR2 are LNHDA and SQIVND (reference sequence). The CDR3 totals 13 residues. The CDR3 DNA is TGTGCCTGTAGCGGGAGATCAACCGGGGAGCTGTTTTTT. It yields the protein CACSGRSTGELFF. The whole variable domain, remainder taken from reference TRBV19 and TRBJ2-2, is DGGITQSPKYLFRKEGQNVTLSCEQNLNHDAMYWYRQDPGQGLRLIYYSQIVNDFQKGDIAEGYSVSREKKESFPLTVTSAQKNPTAFYLCACSGRSTGELFFGEGSRLTVL.

CDR3 sequence (DNA): TGTGCCAGCAGTGAAGTGTTGGGGACTAGGGCCTACGAGCAGTACTTC. It codes for CASSEVLGTRAYEQYF. The chain employs TRBV2 and TRBJ2-7, with 8 bases lining up with TRBD2. Trimming took 1 base from V and 2 from J; bases not matched to a gene: 7. Germline values: CDR1 SNHLY, CDR2 FYNNEI. The CDR3 consists of 16 residues.

V and J are TRBV19 and TRBJ1-2, with D perhaps TRBD1 (6 bases). CDR1 and CDR2 (germline): LNHDA, SQIVND (reference sequence). The V end was cut by 4 bases, the J end by 1 base, with 13 bases between. The CDR3 sequence is 15 residues long. The CDR3 DNA sequence: TGTGCCAGTAGTACTTACAGGGAGATTAACTATGGCTACACCTTC. Translation: CASSTYREINYGYTF.

This clonotype has ten or more counts. The chain combines TRBV4-1 with TRBJ2-2, with 9 bases matching TRBD1. The V gene's germline CDR1 is MGHRA and CDR2 YSYEKL. V trimming: 4 bases; J trimming: 3 bases; junction bases outside the gene matches: 3. This CDR3 has 15 amino acids. This CDR3 is CASSLRDRDTGELFF. The CDR3 nucleotides are TGCGCCAGCAGCCTTCGGGACAGGGACACCGGGGAGCTGTTTTTT.